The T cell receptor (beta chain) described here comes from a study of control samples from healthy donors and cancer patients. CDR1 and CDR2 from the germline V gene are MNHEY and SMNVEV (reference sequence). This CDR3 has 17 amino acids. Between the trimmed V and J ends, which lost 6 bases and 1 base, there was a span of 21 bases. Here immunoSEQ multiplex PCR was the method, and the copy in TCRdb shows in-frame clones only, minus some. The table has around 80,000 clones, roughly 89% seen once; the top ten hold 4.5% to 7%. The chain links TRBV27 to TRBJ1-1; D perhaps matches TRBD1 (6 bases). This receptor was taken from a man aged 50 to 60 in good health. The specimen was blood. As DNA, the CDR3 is TGTGCCAGCAGCCGCCCCCCGACAGGAGTGGGGAACACTGAAGCTTTCTTT. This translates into CASSRPPTGVGNTEAFF.